The clone carrying this TCR beta chain was counted at least ten times. This sample was taken from a study of human T cells and chemical hapten exposure. CDR3 length equals 14 residues. V dropped 1 base and J dropped 2 bases, with 8 bases sitting between them. Germline V gene data show CDR1 as LGHNA and CDR2 as YSLEER. TCRdb passed the RACE reads through MiXCR, listing each CDR3 protein once. The profile covers roughly 380,000 distinct CDR3 sequences, with about 6% appearing a single time and around 5.8% taken by the ten largest. Time point of the sample: patch test 2, 6 weeks after DPC sensitization. Treatment given: therapeutic diphenylcyclopropenone sensitization with weekly scalp DPC. Samples of blood were obtained prior to the application of each patch test.

The material was whole blood, obtained in connection with sensitization to the hapten diphenylcyclopropenone (DPC). The V and J genes are TRBV4-3 and TRBJ1-2; D unresolved. The source of this sequence is a woman in her late teens or twenties with alopecia areata. Some clones in this sample may be carry-over from other donors' samples. CDR3 DNA sequence: TGCGCCAGCAGCCAAGGATACGCGAACTATGGCTACACCTTC. This sequence encodes CASSQGYANYGYTF.